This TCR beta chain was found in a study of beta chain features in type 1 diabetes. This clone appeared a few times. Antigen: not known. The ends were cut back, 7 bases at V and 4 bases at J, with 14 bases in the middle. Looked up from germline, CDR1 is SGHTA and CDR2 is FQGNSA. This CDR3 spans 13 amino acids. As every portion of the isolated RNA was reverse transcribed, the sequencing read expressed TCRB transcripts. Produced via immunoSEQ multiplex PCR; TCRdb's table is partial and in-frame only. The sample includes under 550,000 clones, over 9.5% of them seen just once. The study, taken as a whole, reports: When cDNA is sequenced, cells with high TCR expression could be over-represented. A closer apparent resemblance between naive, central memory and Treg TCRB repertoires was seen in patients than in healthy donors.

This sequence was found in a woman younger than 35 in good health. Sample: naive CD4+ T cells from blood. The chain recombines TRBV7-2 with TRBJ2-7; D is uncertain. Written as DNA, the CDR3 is TGTGCCAGCACCAAATTTTTGGGGTACGAGCAGTACTTC. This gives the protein CASTKFLGYEQYF.